Listed below are T cell receptor beta chains from one sample, sequenced in a study of beta chain features in type 1 diabetes. Data came from immunoSEQ multiplex PCR; TCRdb stores just in-frame clones and leaves some out. The repertoire has hundreds of thousands of clones, around 16% of them found once; the top ten carry approximately 0.093%. Source material: naive CD4+ T cells from blood. The receptors were sampled from a man aged 18 to 29 in good health. CDR3s include the opening cysteine and the closing phenylalanine or tryptophan. A D gene is named only where the DNA matches it firmly. Size is omitted from some rows. Given values are once, few, many or a class for expanded clones.

d_gene	v_gene	j_gene	abundance	len	CDR3nt	CDR3aa
-	TRBV5-1	TRBJ2-7	few	15	TGCGCCAGCAGCTTGGAAGGGGTGGGCACCTACGAGCAGTACTTC	CASSLEGVGTYEQYF
-	TRBV7-9	TRBJ2-6	-	15	TGTGCCAGCAGCCTACCGACAGGAGGGGCCAACGTCCTGACTTTC	CASSLPTGGANVLTF
-	TRBV5-4	TRBJ2-7	few	14	TGTGCCAGCAGCTTGGCCGGGGCGTCCTACGAGCAGTACTTC	CASSLAGASYEQYF
-	TRBV11-2	TRBJ2-5	-	15	TGTGCCAGCAGTAGGCGTCCAGATGGAGGAGAGACCCAGTACTTC	CASSRRPDGGETQYF
-	TRBV5-1	TRBJ1-2	-	14	TGCGCCAGCTATGGTGGGTACACTAACTATGGCTACACCTTC	CASYGGYTNYGYTF
-	TRBV30	TRBJ2-7	few	15	TGTGCCTGGAGTGTAAGGGCAGTCACCGTGGGTGAGCAGTACTTC	CAWSVRAVTVGEQYF
TRBD1	TRBV7-2	TRBJ1-1	-	15	TGTGCCAGCAGCTACGCTAACAGGGGTGGGACTGAAGCTTTCTTT	CASSYANRGGTEAFF
-	TRBV5-1	TRBJ1-4	-	14	TGCGCCAGCAGCTTAGACAGTAGAAATGAAAAACTGTTTTTT	CASSLDSRNEKLFF
TRBD2	TRBV5-1	TRBJ2-3	few	15	TGCGCCAGCAGGGACGGGACTAGCGGAACAGATACGCAGTATTTT	CASRDGTSGTDTQYF
-	TRBV9	TRBJ2-7	few	14	TGTGCCAGCAGCGTAAGCTCAGGGCAGGGCGAGCAGTACTTC	CASSVSSGQGEQYF